Presented here are 8 T cell receptor beta chains from one specimen sequenced in a study of cytomegalovirus exposure and HLA in healthy donors. Primers: 60 Vbeta forward and 13 Jbeta reverse. Generated by immunoSEQ multiplex PCR, the TCRdb table keeps only in-frame clones and is missing some. The data contain roughly 150,000 clones, 79% of them singletons. Input material: PBMCs. The receptors were gathered from a man aged 35-49 years in good health and CMV-seropositive.

The genes are TRBV4-1 and TRBJ2-1, with D possibly being TRBD2 (5 bases). V was cut by 1 base and J by 0 bases, with 10 bases left in between. CDR3 length: 16 amino acids. CDR1 MGHRA and CDR2 YSYEKL come from the germline V gene. The CDR3 loop reads CASSQATGSSYNEQFF. CDR3 DNA sequence: TGCGCCAGCAGCCAAGCAACGGGGAGCTCCTACAATGAGCAGTTCTTC.

V gene TRBV6-5 combines with J gene TRBJ2-7, with 8 bases fitting TRBD1. The CDR3 sequence is 15 residues long. V lost 0 bases to trimming and J lost 5 bases; unmatched junction nucleotides: 6. Germline CDR1 and CDR2: MNHEY and SVGAGI. The CDR3 DNA reads TGTGCCAGCAGTTACTCACCGGACAGGGACCACGAGCAGTACTTC. Translating it yields CASSYSPDRDHEQYF.

The rearrangement links TRBV4-1 to TRBJ2-4; TRBD1 matches 9 bases. J gave up 0 bases and V 1 base, and 4 bases lay outside the gene matches. The CDR3 runs to 17 residues. The germline V gene encodes CDR1 MGHRA and CDR2 YSYEKL. The CDR3 loop is CASSQGDRAGAKNIQYF. CDR3 DNA: TGCGCCAGCAGCCAAGGGGACAGGGCCGGAGCCAAAAACATTCAGTACTTC.

This clone occurred once. The rearrangement joins TRBV9 to TRBJ2-3; TRBD2 matches 11 bases. From germline, CDR1 is SGDLS and CDR2 YYNGEE. The CDR3 covers 16 residues. V was pared by 4 bases and J by 2 bases, with 6 bases of the junction left unmatched. The CDR3 sequence is CASSFGLAGYTDTQYF. For the CDR3, the DNA is TGTGCCAGCAGCTTCGGACTAGCGGGTTACACAGATACGCAGTATTTT.

This chain joins TRBV2 and TRBJ2-7, with 8 positions matching TRBD2. Trimming took 7 bases from V and 6 from J; bases not matched to a gene: 11. The CDR3 consists of 14 residues. Germline lookup yields CDR1 SNHLY and CDR2 FYNNEI. The CDR3 DNA is TGTGCCAGCAAGGAAGCGGGAGTCCGAGCCGAGCAGTACTTC. Its protein product is CASKEAGVRAEQYF. Supplemented by reference TRBV2 and TRBJ2-7, the full variable domain reads EPEVTQTPSHQVTQMGQEVILRCVPISNHLYFYWYRQILGQKVEFLVSFYNNEISEKSEIFDDQFSVERPDGSNFTLKIRSTKLEDSAMYFCASKEAGVRAEQYFGPGTRLTVT.

There are a few counts of this clone. The V and J genes are TRBV7-9 and TRBJ2-7; D is possibly TRBD1 (6 bases). Germline lookup yields CDR1 SEHNR and CDR2 FQNEAQ (reference sequence). This CDR3 is 14 amino acids long. Trimming left V 2 bases short and J 2 bases short, with 10 bases between. The CDR3 sequence is CASSLQGTTYEQYF. As DNA, the CDR3 is TGTGCCAGCAGCTTACAGGGGACCACCTACGAGCAGTACTTC.

The chain recombines TRBV11-2 with TRBJ1-1; TRBD1 might be the D (5 bases). The germline CDR1 and CDR2 sequences are SGHAT and FQNNGV. V was pared by 5 bases and J by 6 bases, with 13 bases between. The CDR3 spans 13 residues. Here the CDR3 DNA reads TGTGCCAGCAGCCCCCGACAGACGGCTGAAGCTTTCTTT. This encodes CASSPRQTAEAFF.

The rearrangement links TRBV6-6 to TRBJ2-7; 8 bases are shared with TRBD1. V trimming: 6 bases; J trimming: 2 bases; junction bases outside the gene matches: 3. This CDR3 has 13 amino acids. The germline CDR1 and CDR2 sequences are MNHNY and SVGAGI (reference sequence). DNA for the CDR3: TGTGCCAGCAGGGACAGGGCAACCTACGAGCAGTACTTC. Amino acids: CASRDRATYEQYF.